A single sample is the source of the 16 T cell receptor beta chains below, sequenced in a study of T-cell reconstitution after alpha-beta-depleted transplantation in children. Preparation of the TCRbeta library was carried out with unique molecular identifiers. TCRdb ran MiXCR on the PCR reads and lists one entry per CDR3 protein. This sample has almost 250,000 distinct CDR3 sequences, with 20% to 30% found just once. This material consisted of PBMCs, taken before TCRalphabeta/CD19-depleted stem cell transplant. These receptors all stem from a girl aged 2 to 10 with Fanconi anemia, due to receive a stem cell transplant.

The chain is built from TRBV29-1 and TRBJ2-7, with D tentatively TRBD1 or TRBD2 (6 bases each). CDR3 length: 14 residues. V was trimmed by 1 base and J by 6 bases, leaving 16 bases between them. CDR1 is SQVTM, CDR2 ANQGSEA, per germline. The CDR3 DNA sequence: TGCAGCGTTGAAGTGTGGGGGCGGGACTCCGAGCAGTACTTC. Translating gives CSVEVWGRDSEQYF.

The chain employs TRBV7-6 and TRBJ2-1, with 8 bases that match TRBD2. This CDR3 region has 15 residues. J was trimmed by 4 bases and V by 4 bases; bases with no gene match: 6. CDR1 and CDR2 from the germline V gene are SGHVS and FNYEAQ. The DNA for the CDR3 is TGTGCCAGCAGCTCAATAGCGGGAAGATACAATGAGCAGTTCTTC. It translates to CASSSIAGRYNEQFF.

The chain uses TRBV20-1 and TRBJ2-3, with D unclear. The CDR3 spans 14 residues. Germline CDR1 is DFQATT and CDR2 is SNEGSKA (reference sequence). Trimming took off 3 bases at V and 4 bases at J, with 14 bases between the two ends. This CDR3 reads CSASPLVLADTQYF. The CDR3 nucleotides read TGCAGTGCTAGCCCCTTAGTTCTGGCAGATACGCAGTATTTT.

The J gene is TRBJ1-1, the V gene TRBV5-5; maybe TRBD1 (6 bases). V lost 0 bases and J 8 bases, leaving 11 bases between the germline ends. CDR3 length equals 13 residues. Germline V gene sequence: CDR1 SGHKS, CDR2 YYEKEE (reference sequence). The CDR3 bases are TGTGCCAGCAGCTTGGAACAGGGTCCCGAAGCTTTCTTT. Amino acids: CASSLEQGPEAFF.

This clonotype was seen repeatedly, ten times or more. This chain joins TRBV7-3 and TRBJ2-7; TRBD1 matches 9 bases. The V and J ends lost 0 bases and 9 bases, in that order; junction bases with no gene match: 15. The CDR3 length is 17 residues. The germline CDR1 and CDR2 sequences are SGHTA and FQGTGA. The CDR3 sequence is CASSLTGARTGVTAQYF. The CDR3 DNA follows: TGTGCCAGCAGCTTAACTGGGGCAAGGACAGGGGTGACAGCGCAGTACTTC. The full variable domain, rest sourced from reference TRBV7-3 and TRBJ2-7, is GAGVSQTPSNKVTEKGKYVELRCDPISGHTALYWYRQSLGQGPEFLIYFQGTGAADDSGLPNDRFFAVRPEGSVSTLKIQRTERGDSAVYLCASSLTGARTGVTAQYFGPGTRLTVT.

This clonotype has a handful of counts. The rearrangement links TRBV15 to TRBJ2-4; 8 nucleotides line up with TRBD1. V gave up 3 bases and J gave up 10 bases; unmatched junction bases: 14. Germline-derived CDR1 and CDR2 are LNHNV and YYDKDF (reference sequence). The CDR3 length is 16 residues. CDR3 nucleotide sequence: TGTGCCACCAGCAGGGGGGACAGGCGAACCTTGAGGATTCAGTACTTC. Translation gives CATSRGDRRTLRIQYF.

This clonotype was seen repeatedly, ten times or more. The gene calls are TRBV7-2 and TRBJ2-1; TRBD2 aligns across 12 bases. Germline V CDR1 and CDR2: SGHTA, FQGNSA. This CDR3 has 17 amino acids. V lost 1 base and J lost 6; bases outside the gene matches: 7. CDR3 sequence reads: CASSLVWTSGATNEQFF. In DNA form, the CDR3 reads TGTGCCAGCAGCTTAGTATGGACTAGCGGGGCTACCAATGAGCAGTTCTTC.

This clonotype has ten or more counts. The chain is built from TRBV29-1 and TRBJ2-7; a weak D match, TRBD1 (6 bases). The V and J ends lost 5 bases and 3 bases respectively, with 14 bases between them. In germline, CDR1 is SQVTM, CDR2 ANQGSEA. CDR3 length equals 13 residues. CDR3 residues: CSVSGGEDYEQYF. The CDR3 coding sequence is TGCAGCGTTTCTGGGGGCGAGGACTACGAGCAGTACTTC.

The chain links TRBV2 to TRBJ1-6; TRBD1 matches at 8 bases. The V segment lost 3 bases and the J segment 13 bases; nucleotides outside the gene matches: 17. This CDR3 comprises 17 residues. Germline assignment: CDR1 SNHLY and CDR2 FYNNEI. CDR3 region: CASSEPLDRVRIHPLHF. The CDR3 bases are TGTGCCAGCAGTGAGCCTTTGGACAGGGTACGAATTCACCCCCTCCACTTT.

This clonotype was observed at least ten times. The chain has TRBV20-1 and TRBJ2-1, with no clear D. Germline V gives CDR1 DFQATT, CDR2 SNEGSKA (reference sequence). Trimming pared 0 bases from V and 6 bases from J, leaving 21 bases between. This CDR3 has 17 amino acids. This chain's CDR3 is CSAREWASLILLNEQFF. The CDR3 DNA reads TGCAGTGCTAGAGAGTGGGCGTCCCTGATACTCCTCAATGAGCAGTTCTTC.

The chain carries TRBV11-3 and TRBJ2-3, with D perhaps matching TRBD1 (5 bases). Trimming removed 1 base from V and 2 bases from J, with 34 bases in between. Germline loops: CDR1 SGHNT, CDR2 YENEEA. The CDR3 extends over 23 amino acids. In nucleotides, the CDR3 is TGTGCCAGCAGCTTAGTGGCCCTGGGTATCCCTATTGAGTTCGACAGTTTCACAGATACGCAGTATTTT. It codes for CASSLVALGIPIEFDSFTDTQYF.

This clonotype was observed many times. The V gene is TRBV29-1, the J gene TRBJ2-7; D is unresolved. The CDR3 spans 12 residues. Germline loops: CDR1 SQVTM, CDR2 ANQGSEA. V dropped 4 bases and J dropped 2 bases, with 9 bases sitting between them. CDR3 region: CSVAGSTYEQYF. CDR3 DNA: TGCAGCGTTGCCGGTTCCACCTACGAGCAGTACTTC.

The genes are TRBV29-1 and TRBJ1-1; 9 bases are a match to TRBD1. CDR1 is SQVTM, CDR2 ANQGSEA, per germline. The trim removed 5 bases at V and 3 bases at J, leaving 7 bases unmatched. The length of the CDR3 is 14 residues. The CDR3 bases are TGCAGCGTTACCCGCCGGGACAGGGACACTGAAGCTTTCTTT. It translates to CSVTRRDRDTEAFF.

This clonotype showed up just a few times. J is TRBJ2-1 and V is TRBV20-1, with TRBD1 identical over 11 bases. Germline-derived CDR1 and CDR2 are DFQATT and SNEGSKA (reference sequence). This CDR3 has 18 residues. The V gene end was trimmed by 5 bases and the J gene end by 7 bases; junction bases not matched to a gene: 19. The CDR3, as DNA: TGCAGTGCTCCTCCCCCCCATCCTGGACAGGGGGCATTGAATGAGCAGTTCTTC. This translates into CSAPPPHPGQGALNEQFF.

The genes are TRBV4-2 and TRBJ2-7, with 9 bases matching TRBD2. With V trimmed by 0 bases and J by 7 bases, 7 bases remained unmatched. This CDR3 comprises 15 residues. CDR1 and CDR2 (germline): LGHNA, YNFKEQ. This CDR3 is CASSQDGAGGREQYF. CDR3 bases: TGTGCCAGCAGCCAAGATGGAGCGGGAGGACGAGAGCAGTACTTC.

At least ten counts were recorded for this clonotype. This sequence joins TRBV6-5 and TRBJ1-2; 8 bases align to TRBD1. Germline V gene data show CDR1 as MNHEY and CDR2 as SVGAGI. The CDR3 spans 14 residues. Trimming took 4 bases from V and 4 from J; bases not matched to a gene: 5. In DNA form, the CDR3 reads TGTGCCAGCAGTTCACCAGGGGGCAGCTATGGCTACACCTTC. This translates into CASSSPGGSYGYTF.